This T cell receptor beta chain was sequenced for a study of T cells after yellow fever vaccination. This clonotype has a handful of counts. Antigen: not known. By 5'RACE template switching, TCR cDNA was produced, with a universal primer site and UMIs added in the process. TCRdb fed the 5' RACE reads into MiXCR, producing one record per CDR3 protein. Of about 68,000 distinct CDR3 sequences listed, approximately 6.1% are singletons. General study findings and limits: A large majority of primary-vaccination clones showed up again after the booster (approximately 95% CD4, around 90% CD8). Contaminating bulk clonotypes could be abundant in FACS-sorted repertoires. Though weaker, the secondary response peaked faster, on day 5 versus 15.

Trimming cost V 6 bases and J 0 bases; bases outside gene matches: 5. The CDR3 runs to 16 residues. This clonotype originated in a man between 18 and 35 years old who received the YFV17D yellow fever vaccine. V usage is TRBV12-3 or TRBV12-4 and J usage is TRBJ2-6; 7 bases match TRBD1. The specimen was CD8+ T cells sorted from PBMCs, collected roughly seven weeks after the first yellow fever vaccination. This CDR3 is CASSRQGTSGANVLTF. CDR3 nucleotide sequence: TGTGCCAGCAGCCGACAGGGTACCTCTGGGGCCAACGTCCTGACTTTC.